These 15 T cell receptor beta chains were sequenced from one sample in a study of blood T cell repertoires in COVID-19. The assay was immunoSEQ multiplex PCR, and TCRdb's table has in-frame clones only and misses some. The table has 95,000 to 120,000 clones, around 85% seen once. Input material: peripheral blood. These receptors were taken from a human donor in a cohort sampled during active COVID-19.

The CDR3 DNA sequence: TGTGCCTGGACTTACGATACAGCAACAGAACCCTATGGCTACACCTTC. Translated, it gives CAWTYDTATEPYGYTF. V and J are TRBV30 and TRBJ1-2; D is unresolved. CDR1 and CDR2 (germline): GTSNPN, SVGIG (reference sequence). V lost 4 bases and J 4 bases, leaving 22 bases between the germline ends. CDR3 length equals 16 residues.

In DNA form, the CDR3 reads TGTGCCAGCAGCTTAAGCCTTGGCACTGAAGCTTTCTTT. Its translation is CASSLSLGTEAFF. This sequence joins TRBV7-9 and TRBJ1-1; D gene uncertain. Trimming took off 2 bases at V and 4 bases at J, with 8 bases between the two ends. CDR1 is SEHNR, CDR2 FQNEAQ, per germline (reference sequence). The CDR3 spans 13 residues.

V and J are TRBV6-5 and TRBJ2-7, with a possible D match to TRBD1 (5 bases). The CDR3 has 13 amino acids. V gave up 4 bases and J gave up 3 bases, with 10 bases separating them. Germline lookup yields CDR1 MNHEY and CDR2 SVGAGI. CDR3 bases: TGTGCCAGCAGTTCCCGACAGTACTACGAGCAGTACTTC. It is translated as CASSSRQYYEQYF.

The chain is built from TRBV28 and TRBJ1-1; D might be TRBD1 (6 bases). The germline V and J ends were trimmed by 5 bases and 11 bases, with 18 bases remaining between them. CDR1 is MDHEN, CDR2 SYDVKM, per germline. The CDR3 sequence is 13 residues long. The CDR3 DNA reads as TGTGCCAGCAGTCCGCTAGGGACACGCGCCGCTTTCTTT. As protein: CASSPLGTRAAFF.

V and J are TRBV28 and TRBJ2-1, with TRBD2 matching over 12 bases. This CDR3 spans 16 amino acids. CDR1 and CDR2 from the germline V gene are MDHEN and SYDVKM. V dropped 4 bases and J dropped 6; count of bases not matched to a gene: 7. The CDR3 is CASSSPSGGALNEQFF. The CDR3 region has the DNA TGTGCCAGCAGTTCACCTAGCGGGGGGGCACTCAATGAGCAGTTCTTC.

This chain joins TRBV6-2 or TRBV6-3 and TRBJ2-7, with D tentatively TRBD2 (6 bases). The CDR3 contains 13 residues. Germline CDR1 reads MNHEY; CDR2 reads SVGEGT. V lost 4 bases and J 3 bases, leaving 10 bases between the germline ends. CDR3 sequence reads: CASSLLALYEQYF. CDR3 nucleotides: TGTGCCAGCAGTTTACTAGCCCTCTACGAGCAGTACTTC.

The rearrangement uses TRBV1 and TRBJ2-6; the table's D call TRBD1 went unverified against the DNA. TRBV1 is shown as a pseudogene. The CDR3 length is 19 residues. The CDR3 DNA is TGCACCAGCAGCTCCCTGCGGAAGCAGGGGGCGATTGGGGCCAACGTCCTGACTTTC. Its translation: CTSSSLRKQGAIGANVLTF.

The chain employs TRBV24-1 and TRBJ2-2; 7 nucleotides agree with TRBD1. From germline, CDR1 is KGHDR and CDR2 SFDVKD. The CDR3 is made up of 18 amino acids. With 0 bases clipped from V and 3 bases from J, the junction kept 9 bases outside the gene matches. CDR3: CATSDLDQGVLDTGELFF. CDR3 coding DNA: TGTGCCACCAGTGATTTGGACCAGGGGGTCTTGGACACCGGGGAGCTGTTTTTT.

This chain connects TRBV18 to TRBJ2-1, with 10 nucleotides matching TRBD2. Germline V gene data show CDR1 as KGHSH and CDR2 as LQKENI. The CDR3 has 15 residues. The trim removed 3 bases at V and 7 bases at J, leaving 6 bases unmatched. The DNA for the CDR3 is TGTGCCAGCTCACCTAAGCGGGGGGGCCTAAATGAGCAGTTCTTC. Residues: CASSPKRGGLNEQFF.

The rearrangement joins TRBV7-6 to TRBJ1-5; 8 bases agree with TRBD1. CDR1 and CDR2 from the germline V gene are SGHVS and FNYEAQ. The V gene end was trimmed by 5 bases and the J gene end by 7 bases; junction bases not matched to a gene: 10. The CDR3 extends over 15 amino acids. This CDR3 is CASSHATGAGQPQHF. Written as DNA, the CDR3 is TGTGCCAGCAGCCATGCGACAGGGGCGGGACAGCCCCAGCATTTT.

The V and J genes are TRBV6-1 and TRBJ1-2; D gene uncertain. CDR1 is MNHNS and CDR2 is SASEGT in the germline V gene. This CDR3 contains 15 residues. V lost 3 bases and J 4 bases, leaving 15 bases between the germline ends. The CDR3 coding sequence is TGTGCCAGCAGTGAGGTCCGGGGTGGTGTCTATGGCTACACCTTC. Amino acids: CASSEVRGGVYGYTF.

The V call is TRBV6-2 or TRBV6-3, the J call TRBJ1-1; no clear D gene. Looked up from germline, CDR1 is MNHEY and CDR2 is SVGEGT. V dropped 2 bases and J dropped 0 bases, with 7 bases sitting between them. The CDR3 runs 14 residues. The CDR3 loop reads CASSYGQMNTEAFF. Here the CDR3 DNA reads TGTGCCAGCAGTTACGGGCAGATGAACACTGAAGCTTTCTTT.

The V gene is TRBV27, the J gene TRBJ2-7; 7 nucleotides line up with TRBD1. There are 14 residues in the CDR3. The germline gives CDR1 MNHEY, CDR2 SMNVEV (reference sequence). J was trimmed by 0 bases and V by 5 bases; bases with no gene match: 4. CDR3 protein: CASSHRDSSYEQYF. CDR3 bases: TGTGCCAGCAGTCACCGGGACAGCTCCTACGAGCAGTACTTC.

The rearrangement links TRBV9 to TRBJ1-5; TRBD1 might be the D (5 bases). The CDR3 runs 13 residues. Germline-derived CDR1 and CDR2 are SGDLS and YYNGEE. V lost 3 bases and J lost 6, with 10 bases in between. CDR3 sequence: CASSDGGVQPQHF. DNA for the CDR3: TGTGCCAGCAGCGATGGGGGGGTTCAGCCCCAGCATTTT. The whole variable domain, remainder taken from reference TRBV9 and TRBJ1-5, is DSGVTQTPKHLITATGQRVTLRCSPRSGDLSVYWYQQSLDQGLQFLIQYYNGEERAKGNILERFSAQQFPDLHSELNLSSLELGDSALYFCASSDGGVQPQHFGDGTRLSIL.

The V call is TRBV6-2 or TRBV6-3, the J call TRBJ1-6; D remains unclear. This CDR3 is 15 amino acids long. Trimming took off 8 bases at V and 3 bases at J, with 14 bases between the two ends. Germline CDR1 and CDR2: MNHEY and SVGEGT. DNA for the CDR3: TGTGCCAGCTGCCGCGGGCGGGTCTATAATTCACCCCTCCACTTT. Its protein is CASCRGRVYNSPLHF.